Sequencing of this TCR beta chain was carried out in a study of T cell responses to AZD1222 COVID-19 vaccine. Sequencing used immunoSEQ multiplex PCR; TCRdb keeps in-frame clones, though not all of them. This table has about 150,000 clones, under 95% appearing once. The germline gives CDR1 SGDLS, CDR2 YYNGEE. V lost 0 bases and J lost 7; bases outside the gene matches: 4. The CDR3 has 14 residues. The origin of this receptor is an adult in good health. The gene calls are TRBV9 and TRBJ1-5; 7 nucleotides agree with TRBD1. The input for sequencing was peripheral blood, taken on day 0 of AZD1222 vaccination. Written as DNA, the CDR3 is TGTGCCAGCAGCGTAGCAGGGGGAGGGCAGCCCCAGCATTTT. This translates into CASSVAGGGQPQHF. Filled out from reference TRBV9 and TRBJ1-5, the complete variable domain reads DSGVTQTPKHLITATGQRVTLRCSPRSGDLSVYWYQQSLDQGLQFLIQYYNGEERAKGNILERFSAQQFPDLHSELNLSSLELGDSALYFCASSVAGGGQPQHFGDGTRLSIL.